These 27 T cell receptor beta chains were sequenced from one sample in a study of blood T cell repertoires in COVID-19. The repertoire was sequenced with immunoSEQ multiplex PCR; TCRdb's copy has only in-frame clones and lacks some. The data contain about 170,000 clones, more than 85% of them singletons. What was sequenced was peripheral blood. Receptors originate from a woman aged 80 or older in a cohort sampled during active or convalescent COVID-19.

CDR3 region: CASSSGTSASSYEQYV. CDR3 bases: TGTGCCAGCAGTTCGGGGACTAGCGCGAGCTCCTACGAGCAGTACGTC. The J gene is TRBJ2-7, the V gene TRBV28, with 10 nucleotides matching TRBD2. The CDR3 runs to 16 residues. V shed 4 bases and J 0 bases; nucleotides not matched to a gene: 6. The germline CDR1 and CDR2 sequences are MDHEN and SYDVKM.

The rearrangement uses TRBV5-6 and TRBJ1-2, with unresolved D. In germline, CDR1 is SGHDT, CDR2 YYEEEE. The CDR3 has 12 residues. V shed 7 bases and J shed 8 bases, with 15 bases lying between them. The CDR3 spells CASGSGERGYTF. CDR3 sequence (DNA): TGTGCCAGCGGCAGCGGGGAGCGAGGCTACACCTTC. Using reference TRBV5-6 and TRBJ1-2 for the parts outside the CDR3, the full variable domain is DAGVTQSPTHLIKTRGQQVTLRCSPKSGHDTVSWYQQALGQGPQFIFQYYEEEERQRGNFPDRFSGHQFPNYSSELNVNALLLGDSALYLCASGSGERGYTFGSGTRLTVV.

This clone was counted once. The chain is built from TRBV6-5 and TRBJ2-3, with D possibly TRBD2 on 6 matching bases. The V gene's germline CDR1 is MNHEY and CDR2 SVGAGI. Between the trimmed V and J ends, which lost 0 bases and 2 bases, there was a span of 12 bases. This CDR3 has 16 residues. For the CDR3, the DNA is TGTGCCAGCAGTTACTCTATAACTAGCCCCACAGATACGCAGTATTTT. Its translation: CASSYSITSPTDTQYF.

The genes are TRBV9 and TRBJ2-5, with a possible D match to TRBD2 (6 bases). CDR1 and CDR2 (germline): SGDLS, YYNGEE. The CDR3 spans 13 residues. Trimming shortened V by 3 bases and J by 5 bases, and 11 bases separated the two germline ends. CDR3 amino acids: CASSAPGSETQYF. Here the CDR3 DNA reads TGTGCCAGCAGCGCCCCCGGGAGCGAGACCCAGTACTTC. Using reference TRBV9 and TRBJ2-5 for the parts outside the CDR3, the full variable domain is DSGVTQTPKHLITATGQRVTLRCSPRSGDLSVYWYQQSLDQGLQFLIQYYNGEERAKGNILERFSAQQFPDLHSELNLSSLELGDSALYFCASSAPGSETQYFGPGTRLLVL.

This chain joins TRBV6-5 and TRBJ2-7; D is ambiguous. CDR1 is MNHEY and CDR2 is SVGAGI in the germline V gene. V lost 6 bases and J lost 4, with 10 bases in between. This CDR3 comprises 12 residues. As DNA, the CDR3 is TGTGCCAGCAGAGTTGACAAATACGAGCAGTACTTC. It specifies CASRVDKYEQYF.

The V and J genes are TRBV19 and TRBJ2-7, with 8 bases aligning to TRBD2. CDR3 length: 13 residues. J gave up 7 bases and V 3 bases, and 5 bases lay outside the gene matches. The germline CDR1 and CDR2 sequences are LNHDA and SQIVND (reference sequence). The CDR3 region is CASSMGGGQEQYV. The CDR3 bases are TGTGCCAGTAGTATGGGCGGGGGGCAGGAGCAGTACGTC.

The chain employs TRBV29-1 and TRBJ2-7, with TRBD1 matching over 8 bases. The trim removed 3 bases at V and 2 bases at J, leaving 0 bases unmatched. The CDR3 runs to 12 residues. Germline V gives CDR1 SQVTM, CDR2 ANQGSEA. The CDR3 region is CSVEDRAYEQYF. The CDR3 DNA is TGCAGCGTTGAGGACAGGGCCTACGAGCAGTACTTC.

This chain joins TRBV30 and TRBJ1-6; D perhaps matches TRBD1 (6 bases). Trimming pared 3 bases from V and 4 bases from J, leaving 13 bases between. Germline-derived CDR1 and CDR2 are GTSNPN and SVGIG (reference sequence). The CDR3 consists of 15 residues. The CDR3 here is CAWRIGGFYNSPLHF. CDR3 nucleotide sequence: TGTGCCTGGAGAATAGGGGGATTTTATAATTCACCCCTCCACTTT.

This chain uses TRBV11-3 with TRBJ2-5; D uncertain. Germline V CDR1 and CDR2: SGHNT, YENEEA. V was shortened by 5 bases and J by 4 bases, with 14 bases between the two germline ends. The CDR3 covers 14 residues. This CDR3 reads CASSPQLGAETQYF. The CDR3 DNA follows: TGTGCCAGCAGCCCACAATTGGGCGCAGAGACCCAGTACTTC. Based on the CDR3 plus reference TRBV11-3 and TRBJ2-5, the full variable domain is EAGVVQSPRYKIIEKKQPVAFWCNPISGHNTLYWYLQNLGQGPELLIRYENEEAVDDSQLPKDRFSAERLKGVDSTLKIQPAELGDSAVYLCASSPQLGAETQYFGPGTRLLVL.

The chain combines TRBV5-4 with TRBJ1-6, with D perhaps TRBD1 (6 bases). The V gene lost 5 bases and the J gene lost 6 bases, with 18 bases spanning the gap. CDR3 length: 16 residues. Germline V gene lookup returns CDR1 SGHNT and CDR2 YYREEE (reference sequence). DNA for the CDR3: TGTGCCAGCAGTTCAGTCATCAGGGGTGGTAATTCACCCCTCCACTTT. It is translated as CASSSVIRGGNSPLHF.

The chain recombines TRBV24-1 with TRBJ1-6, with no clear D. The V gene lost 5 bases and the J gene lost 6 bases, with 7 bases spanning the gap. The germline gives CDR1 KGHDR, CDR2 SFDVKD. CDR3 size: 13 residues. The CDR3 protein is CATSGSVNSPLHF. In DNA form, the CDR3 reads TGTGCCACCAGTGGATCGGTTAATTCACCCCTCCACTTT.

The chain recombines TRBV10-3 with TRBJ2-1; the match to TRBD1 covers 10 bases. Trimming at V came to 4 bases and at J to 6 bases, leaving 6 bases not matched to a gene. This CDR3 has 15 residues. The V gene's germline CDR1 is ENHRY and CDR2 SYGVKD. DNA of the CDR3: TGTGCCATCAGTGGGGACAGGGGATTGGTCAATGAGCAGTTCTTC. This sequence encodes CAISGDRGLVNEQFF.

The chain couples TRBV6-1 to TRBJ1-5; the D gene is possibly TRBD1 (6 bases). From germline, CDR1 is MNHNS and CDR2 SASEGT. The CDR3 extends over 17 amino acids. V lost 0 bases and J lost 7, with 19 bases in between. The CDR3 here is CASSEALRAGVWQPQHF. DNA of the CDR3: TGTGCCAGCAGTGAAGCGCTTCGGGCAGGGGTTTGGCAGCCCCAGCATTTT.

The chain recombines TRBV11-3 with TRBJ2-5, with 10 bases identical to TRBD2. V gave up 0 bases and J gave up 4 bases; unmatched junction bases: 5. This CDR3 contains 16 residues. Per germline, CDR1 SGHNT and CDR2 YENEEA. CDR3 region: CASSLEGLAGAETQYF. In DNA form, the CDR3 reads TGTGCCAGCAGCTTAGAAGGTCTAGCGGGGGCAGAGACCCAGTACTTC.

The gene calls are TRBV7-2 and TRBJ1-6, with TRBD1 identical over 9 bases. This CDR3 is 18 amino acids long. V was pared by 3 bases and J by 7 bases, with 13 bases of the junction left unmatched. Germline V gives CDR1 SGHTA, CDR2 FQGNSA. The chain's CDR3 is CASSFQYRTGVKNSPLHF. CDR3 nucleotide sequence: TGTGCCAGCAGCTTCCAATACCGGACAGGGGTGAAGAATTCACCCCTCCACTTT.

The V and J genes are TRBV3-1 (or the pseudogene TRBV3-2) and TRBJ2-2; 9 bases are shared with TRBD1. From germline, CDR1 is LGHDT and CDR2 YNNKEL (reference sequence). CDR3 length: 15 residues. J gave up 4 bases and V 5 bases, and 5 bases lay outside the gene matches. This CDR3 is CASSSQGAGTGELFF. Written as DNA, the CDR3 is TGTGCCAGCAGCTCACAGGGGGCCGGCACCGGGGAGCTGTTTTTT.

Concerning this clone: At one end, the junction sequence differs from germline, possibly due to a read error. The gene calls are TRBV28 and TRBJ2-7; D remains ambiguous. Germline CDR1 MDHEN, CDR2 SYDVKM. The CDR3 consists of 11 residues. DNA for the CDR3: TGTGCCAGCAGTTTCCCGAGTGCTCTTTGCTTC. It codes for CASSFPSALCF.

The gene calls are TRBV9 and TRBJ2-5, with D maybe TRBD1 (5 bases). Between the trimmed V and J ends, which lost 0 bases and 5 bases, there was a span of 14 bases. Germline V gene lookup returns CDR1 SGDLS and CDR2 YYNGEE. There are 15 residues in the CDR3. Written as DNA, the CDR3 is TGTGCCAGCAGCGTAGCGGCCAGGGTGCCGGAGACCCAGTACTTC. Translation: CASSVAARVPETQYF. Complete variable domain (other parts from reference TRBV9 and TRBJ2-5): DSGVTQTPKHLITATGQRVTLRCSPRSGDLSVYWYQQSLDQGLQFLIQYYNGEERAKGNILERFSAQQFPDLHSELNLSSLELGDSALYFCASSVAARVPETQYFGPGTRLLVL.

The chain employs TRBV5-1 and TRBJ2-3; TRBD2 aligns across 16 bases. V was pared by 4 bases and J by 3 bases, with 8 bases of the junction left unmatched. Germline assignment: CDR1 SGHRS and CDR2 YFSETQ. CDR3 length: 18 amino acids. The DNA of the CDR3 is TGCGCCAGCAGCCTCGGGACTAGCGGGAGGGCCGGAACAGATACGCAGTATTTT. It yields the protein CASSLGTSGRAGTDTQYF.

The gene calls are TRBV24-1 and TRBJ2-1, with TRBD1 as a possible D gene (5 bases). The CDR3 is made up of 13 amino acids. V gave up 2 bases and J gave up 9 bases, with 10 bases separating them. Germline-derived CDR1 and CDR2 are KGHDR and SFDVKD. DNA for the CDR3: TGTGCCACCAGTGATTGGGGCCCGGGTGAGCAGTTCTTC. Amino acid sequence: CATSDWGPGEQFF.

The genes are TRBV6-1 and TRBJ1-6, with a possible D match to TRBD1 (6 bases). Germline V gene data show CDR1 as MNHNS and CDR2 as SASEGT. This CDR3 comprises 15 residues. Trimming pared 2 bases from V and 7 bases from J, leaving 12 bases between. CDR3 sequence: CASSESVRGNSPLHF. The CDR3 DNA sequence: TGTGCCAGCAGTGAATCGGTCAGGGGAAATTCACCCCTCCACTTT.

The chain joins TRBV5-1 to TRBJ1-1; maybe TRBD1 (5 bases). Trimming removed 1 base from V and 8 bases from J, with 18 bases in between. The CDR3 covers 15 residues. Per germline, CDR1 SGHRS and CDR2 YFSETQ. CDR3 region: CASSLRVQDRGEAFF. The CDR3 region has the DNA TGCGCCAGCAGCTTGAGGGTACAGGACCGAGGAGAAGCTTTCTTT.

This clone was observed a handful of times. The J gene is TRBJ1-5, the V gene TRBV3-1 (or the pseudogene TRBV3-2); D not resolved. From germline, CDR1 is LGHDT and CDR2 YNNKEL (reference sequence). This CDR3 is 14 amino acids long. The V end was cut by 4 bases, the J end by 0 bases, with 7 bases between. CDR3 bases: TGTGCCAGCAGCCTCGGACTTAGCAATCAGCCCCAGCATTTT. Translating it yields CASSLGLSNQPQHF.

The rearrangement links TRBV11-2 to TRBJ2-5; 8 bases map to TRBD2. This CDR3 is 17 amino acids long. V was pared by 3 bases and J by 5 bases, with 14 bases of the junction left unmatched. Germline-derived CDR1 and CDR2 are SGHAT and FQNNGV. The CDR3 region is CASSFGRSGAGGETQYF. CDR3 sequence (DNA): TGTGCCAGCAGCTTTGGTCGTAGCGGGGCAGGAGGGGAGACCCAGTACTTC. Full variable domain (missing parts from reference TRBV11-2 and TRBJ2-5): EAGVAQSPRYKIIEKRQSVAFWCNPISGHATLYWYQQILGQGPKLLIQFQNNGVVDDSQLPKDRFSAERLKGVDSTLKIQPAKLEDSAVYLCASSFGRSGAGGETQYFGPGTRLLVL.

The chain links TRBV27 to TRBJ2-7; TRBD2 agrees at 9 bases. CDR1 and CDR2 (germline): MNHEY, SMNVEV (reference sequence). CDR3 length: 15 amino acids. The J segment lost 2 bases and the V segment lost 4 bases, leaving 6 bases of the junction unmatched. Here the CDR3 DNA reads TGTGCCAGCAGTTCTCGCCTAGCGGGGCCCTACGAGCAGTACTTC. Its protein product is CASSSRLAGPYEQYF.

The rearrangement links TRBV10-1 to TRBJ1-1, with 8 bases that match TRBD1. Germline CDR1 reads WNHNN; CDR2 reads SYGVQD (reference sequence). Trimming cost V 7 bases and J 4 bases; bases outside gene matches: 8. This CDR3 contains 14 residues. CDR3 coding DNA: TGCGCCAGCACCCAGCGGACAGGGCTCACTGAAGCTTTCTTT. As protein: CASTQRTGLTEAFF.

This chain joins TRBV10-3 and TRBJ1-1; TRBD1 matches at 7 bases. The CDR3 contains 14 residues. With V trimmed by 6 bases and J by 4 bases, 8 bases remained unmatched. Germline V CDR1 and CDR2: ENHRY, SYGVKD. The CDR3 sequence is CAISLQGSGTEAFF. As DNA, the CDR3 is TGTGCCATCAGCTTACAGGGGAGCGGCACTGAAGCTTTCTTT.